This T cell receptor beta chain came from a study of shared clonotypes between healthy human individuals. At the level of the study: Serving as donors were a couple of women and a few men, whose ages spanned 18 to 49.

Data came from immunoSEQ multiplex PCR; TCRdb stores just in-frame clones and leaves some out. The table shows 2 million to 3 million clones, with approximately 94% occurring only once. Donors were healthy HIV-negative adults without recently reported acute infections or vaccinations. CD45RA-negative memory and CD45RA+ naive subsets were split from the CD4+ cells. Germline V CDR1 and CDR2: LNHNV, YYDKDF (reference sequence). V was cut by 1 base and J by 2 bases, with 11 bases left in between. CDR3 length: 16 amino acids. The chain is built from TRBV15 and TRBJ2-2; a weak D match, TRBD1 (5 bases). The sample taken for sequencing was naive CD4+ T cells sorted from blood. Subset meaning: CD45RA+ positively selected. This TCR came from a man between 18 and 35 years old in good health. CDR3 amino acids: CATSRVFQGNTGELFF. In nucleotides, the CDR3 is TGTGCCACCAGCAGAGTATTTCAGGGAAACACCGGGGAGCTGTTTTTT.